The next 10 T cell receptor beta chains were all read from a single sample in a study of shared clonotypes between healthy human individuals. Terminally differentiated effector memory CD45RA+ cells were excluded by CCR7 positive selection of CD45RO-negative cells. Sequencing used immunoSEQ multiplex PCR; TCRdb keeps in-frame clones, though not all of them. The table includes 1.5 million to 2.5 million clones, just under 95% detected once. Material for sequencing was naive CD8+ T cells sorted from blood. All receptors come from a man in his late teens or twenties in good health.

The chain has TRBV7-9 and TRBJ1-2, with TRBD1 matching over 9 bases. This CDR3 contains 16 residues. The germline CDR1 and CDR2 sequences are SEHNR and FQNEAQ (reference sequence). The V segment lost 4 bases and the J segment 7 bases; nucleotides outside the gene matches: 13. In nucleotides, the CDR3 is TGTGCCAGCAGCTCGACAGGGGGAAGTTTAAGAGGTGGCTACACCTTC. It codes for CASSSTGGSLRGGYTF. Full variable domain (remainder filled in from reference TRBV7-9 and TRBJ1-2): DTGVSQNPRHKITKRGQNVTFRCDPISEHNRLYWYRQTLGQGPEFLTYFQNEAQLEKSRLLSDRFSAERPKGSFSTLEIQRTEQGDSAMYLCASSSTGGSLRGGYTFGSGTRLTVV.

The J gene is TRBJ1-4, the V gene TRBV6-6; D is ambiguous. Between the trimmed V and J ends, which lost 6 bases and 11 bases, there was a span of 19 bases. Germline V CDR1 and CDR2: MNHNY, SVGAGI (reference sequence). The CDR3 extends over 14 amino acids. In DNA form, the CDR3 reads TGTGCCAGCAGCGGAGTCCCCGCAATAGAGAAACTGTTTTTT. Translating it yields CASSGVPAIEKLFF.

This chain connects TRBV2 to TRBJ2-3; D remains ambiguous. Germline loops: CDR1 SNHLY, CDR2 FYNNEI. The germline V and J ends were trimmed by 2 bases and 4 bases, with 7 bases remaining between them. There are 13 residues in the CDR3. CDR3 sequence reads: CASSEQVSDTQYF. In DNA form, the CDR3 reads TGTGCCAGCAGTGAACAGGTCTCAGATACGCAGTATTTT.

The chain has TRBV5-4 and TRBJ2-3, with 11 bases matching TRBD2. This CDR3 comprises 18 residues. The V and J ends lost 1 base and 0 bases, in that order; junction bases with no gene match: 7. The V gene's germline CDR1 is SGHNT and CDR2 YYREEE (reference sequence). The CDR3 region has the DNA TGTGCCAGCAGCTTGTACCCGGGACTAGCGGAGAGCACAGATACGCAGTATTTT. Its protein is CASSLYPGLAESTDTQYF.

The chain couples TRBV28 to TRBJ2-1; 12 nucleotides line up with TRBD1. CDR3 length: 16 residues. The junction had 6 bases not matched to a gene; V was cut back by 6 bases and J by 3 bases. Germline CDR1 is MDHEN and CDR2 is SYDVKM. CDR3 residues: CASSARDRGLYNEQFF. The CDR3 DNA reads as TGTGCCAGCAGCGCCCGGGACAGGGGGCTCTACAATGAGCAGTTCTTC. The full variable domain, with the rest looked up from reference TRBV28 and TRBJ2-1, is DVKVTQSSRYLVKRTGEKVFLECVQDMDHENMFWYRQDPGLGLRLIYFSYDVKMKEKGDIPEGYSVSREKKERFSLILESASTNQTSMYLCASSARDRGLYNEQFFGPGTRLTVL.

The rearrangement uses TRBV5-1 and TRBJ1-6; D is unresolved. With 1 base removed from V and 0 bases from J, the gap between germline ends came to 8 bases. The CDR3 is 16 residues long. Germline CDR1 is SGHRS and CDR2 is YFSETQ. The chain's CDR3 is CASSLWPNSYNSPLHF. CDR3 nucleotide sequence: TGCGCCAGCAGCTTGTGGCCAAACTCCTATAATTCACCCCTCCACTTT.

The V gene is TRBV7-3, the J gene TRBJ2-1, with 9 bases aligning to TRBD1. CDR3 length: 16 residues. V was pared by 5 bases and J by 3 bases, with 8 bases of the junction left unmatched. CDR1 and CDR2 (germline): SGHTA, FQGTGA. In nucleotides, the CDR3 is TGTGCCAGCAGCGCGGTCGGACAGGGGAACTACAATGAGCAGTTCTTC. Protein product: CASSAVGQGNYNEQFF.

The chain couples TRBV7-9 to TRBJ1-2, with D possibly being TRBD1 (5 bases). Trimming left V 1 base short and J 7 bases short, with 22 bases between. CDR1 SEHNR and CDR2 FQNEAQ come from the germline V gene (reference sequence). The length of the CDR3 is 17 residues. The chain's CDR3 is CASSLEAGYNPLFGYTF. As DNA, the CDR3 is TGTGCCAGCAGCTTAGAAGCAGGGTATAACCCCCTTTTTGGCTACACCTTC.

The V and J genes are TRBV27 and TRBJ2-6; 8 bases are shared with TRBD1. Trimming took 5 bases from V and 1 from J; bases not matched to a gene: 7. The germline V gene encodes CDR1 MNHEY and CDR2 SMNVEV (reference sequence). This CDR3 comprises 17 residues. The CDR3 protein is CASSMTGVRSGANVLTF. As DNA, the CDR3 is TGTGCCAGCAGTATGACAGGGGTCCGATCTGGGGCCAACGTCCTGACTTTC.

This clone was seen more than once but under ten times. This chain links TRBV11-1 with TRBJ2-7; D may match TRBD1 or TRBD2 (6 bases each). This CDR3 region has 15 residues. Trimming removed 5 bases from V and 1 base from J, with 15 bases in between. Looked up from germline, CDR1 is SGHAT and CDR2 is FQDESV (reference sequence). The CDR3 nucleotides are TGTGCCAGCAGCCCAGGGGACGGAGGGTCCTACGAGCAGTACTTC. It translates to CASSPGDGGSYEQYF.